This entry describes one T cell receptor (beta chain). What it binds is unknown. CDR1 and CDR2 from the germline V gene are SQVTM and ANQGSEA. The CDR3 spans 11 residues. Trimming left V 8 bases short and J 5 bases short, with 13 bases between. These data originate in a study of Graves' ophthalmopathy and Graves' hyperthyroidism. Study results and caveats: In blood appeared most of the expanded thyroid clonotypes whose frequency exceeded 0.001.

From RNA, the CDR3 regions of TCR beta chains were amplified and sequenced. In the first round, RT-PCR was carried out with HTBI primers, and a multiplex PCR formed the second round. TCRdb reprocessed the multiplex PCR reads via MiXCR and lists one record per CDR3 protein. Of around 1,000,000 distinct CDR3 sequences listed, roughly two fifths are singletons. The genes are TRBV29-1 and TRBJ2-7; no reliable D call. The TCR comes from an adult man with Graves' hyperthyroidism. Sequencing was performed on peripheral blood or thyroid tissue (not recorded which). CDR3 residues: CSLGGQHEQYF. The CDR3 DNA follows: TGCAGCTTGGGTGGCCAGCACGAGCAGTACTTC.